The entry below gives a single T cell receptor (beta chain) sequence along with its context. This CDR3 contains 13 residues. With 5 bases removed from V and 0 bases from J, the gap between germline ends came to 5 bases. The source of the sample is a study of blood T cell repertoires in COVID-19. Data came from immunoSEQ multiplex PCR; TCRdb stores just in-frame clones and leaves some out. The table has some 190,000 clones, approximately 92% seen once. The chain joins TRBV12-3 or TRBV12-4 to TRBJ1-3; no reliable D call. Sequenced sample: PBMCs or T cells enriched from blood (not recorded which). The sequence was collected from a middle-aged woman with acute COVID-19. The CDR3 sequence is CASSQLSGNTIYF. CDR3 bases: TGTGCCAGCAGTCAACTCTCTGGAAACACCATATATTTT.